This TCR beta chain was sequenced during a study of blood T cell repertoires in COVID-19. About the research overall: Donors in the United States, Italy and Spain gave samples during acute or convalescent COVID-19.

J was trimmed by 7 bases and V by 5 bases; bases with no gene match: 14. The CDR3 extends over 15 amino acids. Germline-derived CDR1 and CDR2 are LNHNV and YYDKDF (reference sequence). Measured with immunoSEQ multiplex PCR; TCRdb has only the in-frame clones, and not every one. Of approximately 290,000 clones in the sample, around 82% were seen once. Patients in Seattle were enrolled during active infection, then followed longitudinally. The chain couples TRBV15 to TRBJ2-7, with 7 bases fitting TRBD2. Input material: peripheral blood. This receptor was identified in a human donor with COVID-19, enrolled during active disease. The donor label of this sample is uncertain. CDR3 sequence (DNA): TGTGCCACCAGCGATACTAGCGCCACTGCTAGGGAGCAGTACTTC. Protein sequence: CATSDTSATAREQYF.